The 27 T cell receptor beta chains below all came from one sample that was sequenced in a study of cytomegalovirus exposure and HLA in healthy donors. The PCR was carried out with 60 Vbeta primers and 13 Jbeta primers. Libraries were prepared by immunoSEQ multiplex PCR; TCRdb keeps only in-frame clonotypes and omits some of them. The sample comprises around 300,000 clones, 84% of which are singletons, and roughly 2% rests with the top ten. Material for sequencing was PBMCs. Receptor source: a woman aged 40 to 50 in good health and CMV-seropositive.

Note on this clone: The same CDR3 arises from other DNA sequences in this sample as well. DNA for the CDR3: TGTGCCAGTAGTATCGGACTCTCCTATAATTCACCCCTCCACTTT. Amino acids: CASSIGLSYNSPLHF. The rearrangement links TRBV19 to TRBJ1-6; no definite D call. The germline V gene has CDR1 LNHDA and CDR2 SQIVND (reference sequence). The V gene lost 3 bases and the J gene lost 0 bases, with 6 bases spanning the gap. The CDR3 sequence is 15 residues long.

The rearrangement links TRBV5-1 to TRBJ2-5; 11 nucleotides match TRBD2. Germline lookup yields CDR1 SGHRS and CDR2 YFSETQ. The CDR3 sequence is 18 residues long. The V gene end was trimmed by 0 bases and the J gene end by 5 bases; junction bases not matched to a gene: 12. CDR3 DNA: TGCGCCAGCAGCTTGGACCTAGCGGGAGGACAGACTGGGGAGACCCAGTACTTC. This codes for CASSLDLAGGQTGETQYF.

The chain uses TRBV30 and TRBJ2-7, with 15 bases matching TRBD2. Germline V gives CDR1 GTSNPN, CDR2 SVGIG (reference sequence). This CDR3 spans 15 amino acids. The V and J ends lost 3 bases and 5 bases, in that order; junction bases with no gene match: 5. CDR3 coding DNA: TGTGCCTGGAGCCCGGGACTAGCGGGAGGTAACGAGCAGTACTTC. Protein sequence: CAWSPGLAGGNEQYF.

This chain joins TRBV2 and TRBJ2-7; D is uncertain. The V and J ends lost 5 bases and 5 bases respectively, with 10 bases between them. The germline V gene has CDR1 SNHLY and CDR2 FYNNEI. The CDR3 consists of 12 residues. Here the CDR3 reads CASSFVPDEQYF. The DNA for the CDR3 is TGTGCCAGCAGTTTCGTTCCCGACGAGCAGTACTTC.

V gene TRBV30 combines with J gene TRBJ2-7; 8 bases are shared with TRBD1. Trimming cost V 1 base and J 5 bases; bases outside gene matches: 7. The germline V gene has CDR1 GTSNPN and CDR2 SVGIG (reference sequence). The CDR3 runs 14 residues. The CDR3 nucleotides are TGTGCCTGGAGTGACGGACAGGGCGGCGACGAGCAGTACTTC. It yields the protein CAWSDGQGGDEQYF.

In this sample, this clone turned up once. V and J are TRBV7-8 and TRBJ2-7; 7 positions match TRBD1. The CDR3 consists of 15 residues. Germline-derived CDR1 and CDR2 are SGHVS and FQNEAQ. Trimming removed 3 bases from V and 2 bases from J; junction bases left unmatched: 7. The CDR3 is CASSFGQTGPYEQYF. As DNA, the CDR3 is TGTGCCAGCAGCTTCGGCCAGACAGGGCCCTACGAGCAGTACTTC.

The CDR3 sequence: CASSQRTSGSGETQYF. CDR3 coding DNA: TGTGCCAGCAGCCAACGGACTAGCGGGAGCGGAGAGACCCAGTACTTC. V and J are TRBV4-2 and TRBJ2-5; 13 nucleotides align to TRBD2. The CDR3 is 16 amino acids. The V segment lost 2 bases and the J segment 4 bases; nucleotides outside the gene matches: 4. Germline lookup yields CDR1 LGHNA and CDR2 YNFKEQ.

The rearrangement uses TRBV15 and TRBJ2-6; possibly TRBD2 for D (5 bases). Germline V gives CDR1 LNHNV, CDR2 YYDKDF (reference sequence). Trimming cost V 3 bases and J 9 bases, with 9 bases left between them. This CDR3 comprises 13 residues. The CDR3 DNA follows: TGTGCCACCAGCAGTCAGGAGGACAACGTCCTGACTTTC. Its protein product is CATSSQEDNVLTF.

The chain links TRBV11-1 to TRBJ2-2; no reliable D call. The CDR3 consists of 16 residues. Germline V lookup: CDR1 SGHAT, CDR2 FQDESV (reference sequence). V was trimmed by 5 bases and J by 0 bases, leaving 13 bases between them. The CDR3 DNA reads TGTGCCAGCAGCCGCAGACTTACCGCGAACACCGGGGAGCTGTTTTTT. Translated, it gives CASSRRLTANTGELFF. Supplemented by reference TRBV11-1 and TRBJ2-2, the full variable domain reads EAEVAQSPRYKITEKSQAVAFWCDPISGHATLYWYRQILGQGPELLVQFQDESVVDDSQLPKDRFSAERLKGVDSTLKIQPAELGDSAMYLCASSRRLTANTGELFFGEGSRLTVL.

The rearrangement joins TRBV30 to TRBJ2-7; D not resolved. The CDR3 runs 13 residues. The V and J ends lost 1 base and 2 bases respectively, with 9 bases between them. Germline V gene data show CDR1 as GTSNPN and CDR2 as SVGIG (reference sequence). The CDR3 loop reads CAWSEVAAYEQYF. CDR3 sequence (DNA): TGTGCCTGGAGTGAGGTGGCGGCCTACGAGCAGTACTTC.

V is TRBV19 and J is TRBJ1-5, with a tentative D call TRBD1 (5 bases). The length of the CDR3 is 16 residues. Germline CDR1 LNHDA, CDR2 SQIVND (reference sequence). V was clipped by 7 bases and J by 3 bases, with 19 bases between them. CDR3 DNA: TGTGCCAGTACCCGGCAGGGATCTATCCCCAATCAGCCCCAGCATTTT. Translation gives CASTRQGSIPNQPQHF.

For the CDR3, the DNA is TGCGCCAGCAGCTTCGGCAGGCCACAAGAGACCCAGTACTTC. Translated, it gives CASSFGRPQETQYF. V gene TRBV5-1 combines with J gene TRBJ2-5; D is undetermined. The CDR3 runs to 14 residues. Germline values: CDR1 SGHRS, CDR2 YFSETQ. Trimming took 2 bases from V and 2 from J, leaving 10 bases between them.

The CDR3 here is CASSYTGTSGGEQYF. The CDR3 bases are TGTGCCAGCAGTTACACGGGGACTAGCGGGGGCGAGCAGTACTTC. V is TRBV6-6 and J is TRBJ2-5, with 14 bases fitting TRBD2. Judging by the DNA end, TRBJ2-7 fits better; the J call may be wrong. Germline V lookup: CDR1 MNHNY, CDR2 SVGAGI (reference sequence). The CDR3 covers 15 residues.

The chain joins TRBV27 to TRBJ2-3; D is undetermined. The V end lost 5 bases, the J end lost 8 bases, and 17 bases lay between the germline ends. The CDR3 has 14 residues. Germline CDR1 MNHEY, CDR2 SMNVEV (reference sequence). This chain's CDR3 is CASSLRLLPGTQYF. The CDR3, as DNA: TGTGCCAGCAGTCTCCGACTCCTACCGGGTACGCAGTATTTT.

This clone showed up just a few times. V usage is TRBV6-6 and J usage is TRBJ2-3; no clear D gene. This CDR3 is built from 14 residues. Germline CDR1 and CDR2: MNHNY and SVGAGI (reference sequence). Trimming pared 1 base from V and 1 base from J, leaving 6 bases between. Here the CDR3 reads CASSYFQGTDTQYF. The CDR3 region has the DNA TGTGCCAGCAGTTACTTTCAGGGCACAGATACGCAGTATTTT.

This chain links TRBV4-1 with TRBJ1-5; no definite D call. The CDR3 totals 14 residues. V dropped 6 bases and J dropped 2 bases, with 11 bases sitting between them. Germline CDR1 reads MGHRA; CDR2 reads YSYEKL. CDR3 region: CASRLPPGNQPQHF. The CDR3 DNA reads TGCGCCAGCAGGCTGCCCCCAGGCAATCAGCCCCAGCATTTT.

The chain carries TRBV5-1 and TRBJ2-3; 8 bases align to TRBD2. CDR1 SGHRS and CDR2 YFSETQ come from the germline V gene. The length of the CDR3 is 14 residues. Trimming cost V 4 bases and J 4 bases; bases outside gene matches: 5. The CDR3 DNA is TGCGCCAGCAGCCCGGGACTAGGTTCAGATACGCAGTATTTT. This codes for CASSPGLGSDTQYF.

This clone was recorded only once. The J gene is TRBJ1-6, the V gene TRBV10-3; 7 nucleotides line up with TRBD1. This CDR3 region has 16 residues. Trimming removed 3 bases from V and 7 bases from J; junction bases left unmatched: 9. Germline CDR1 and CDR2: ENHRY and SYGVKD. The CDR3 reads CAISEVGGAGNSPLHF. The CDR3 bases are TGTGCCATCAGTGAAGTAGGGGGCGCGGGGAATTCACCCCTCCACTTT.

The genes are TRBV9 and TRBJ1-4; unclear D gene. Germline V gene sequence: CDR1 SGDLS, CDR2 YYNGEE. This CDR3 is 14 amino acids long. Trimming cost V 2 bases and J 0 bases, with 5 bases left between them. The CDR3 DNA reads TGTGCCAGCAGCGTCCAGGCAACTAATGAAAAACTGTTTTTT. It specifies CASSVQATNEKLFF.

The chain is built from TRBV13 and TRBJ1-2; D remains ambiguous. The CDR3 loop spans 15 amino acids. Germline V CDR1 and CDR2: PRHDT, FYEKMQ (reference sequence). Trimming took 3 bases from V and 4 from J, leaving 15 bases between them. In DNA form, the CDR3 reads TGTGCCAGCAGCTTGGGCCCAGTCTTTGGCTATGGCTACACCTTC. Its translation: CASSLGPVFGYGYTF.

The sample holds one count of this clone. As DNA, the CDR3 is TGTGCCAGCAGCTTCTTAGCGGGAGGAATAGAGACCCAGTACTTC. Amino acids: CASSFLAGGIETQYF. The chain joins TRBV7-6 to TRBJ2-5; 10 nucleotides agree with TRBD2. Germline CDR1 reads SGHVS; CDR2 reads FNYEAQ. This CDR3 has 15 residues. J gave up 4 bases and V 3 bases, and 5 bases lay outside the gene matches. Looking up the rest from reference TRBV7-6 and TRBJ2-5 gives the full variable domain: GAGVSQSPRYKVTKRGQDVALRCDPISGHVSLYWYRQALGQGPEFLTYFNYEAQQDKSGLPNDRFSAERPEGSISTLTIQRTEQRDSAMYRCASSFLAGGIETQYFGPGTRLLVL.

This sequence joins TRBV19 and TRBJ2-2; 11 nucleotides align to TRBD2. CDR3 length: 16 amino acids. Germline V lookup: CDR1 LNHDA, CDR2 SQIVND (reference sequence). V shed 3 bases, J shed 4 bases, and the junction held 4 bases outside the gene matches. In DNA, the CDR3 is TGTGCCAGTAGTATCGGACTAGCGGGTAGCACCGGGGAGCTGTTTTTT. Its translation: CASSIGLAGSTGELFF.

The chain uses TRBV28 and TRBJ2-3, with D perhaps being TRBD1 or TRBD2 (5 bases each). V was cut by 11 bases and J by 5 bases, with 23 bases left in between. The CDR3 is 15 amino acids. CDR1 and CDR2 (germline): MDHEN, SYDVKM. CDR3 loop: CAGSYRSNQLDTQYF. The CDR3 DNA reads TGTGCCGGGAGTTACAGGTCGAATCAATTAGATACGCAGTATTTT.

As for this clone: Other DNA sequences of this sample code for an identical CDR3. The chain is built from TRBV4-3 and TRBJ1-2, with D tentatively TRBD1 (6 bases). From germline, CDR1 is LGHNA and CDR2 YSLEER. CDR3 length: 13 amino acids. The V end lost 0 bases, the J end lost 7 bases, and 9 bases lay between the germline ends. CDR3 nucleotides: TGCGCCAGCAGCCAAGACACAGGGCTTGGCTACACCTTC. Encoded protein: CASSQDTGLGYTF.

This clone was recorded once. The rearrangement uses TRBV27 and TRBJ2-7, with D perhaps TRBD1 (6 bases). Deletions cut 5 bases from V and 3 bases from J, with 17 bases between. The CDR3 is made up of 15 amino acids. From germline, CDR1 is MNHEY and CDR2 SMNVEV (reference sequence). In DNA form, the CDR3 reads TGTGCCAGCAGTCAAAAACCGGGACAAAACTACGAGCAGTACTTC. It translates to CASSQKPGQNYEQYF.

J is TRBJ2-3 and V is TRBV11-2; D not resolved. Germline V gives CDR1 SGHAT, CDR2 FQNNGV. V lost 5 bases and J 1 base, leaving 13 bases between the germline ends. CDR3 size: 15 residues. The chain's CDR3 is CASSLDSLGTDTQYF. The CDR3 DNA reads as TGTGCCAGCAGCCTCGACTCCCTTGGCACAGATACGCAGTATTTT.

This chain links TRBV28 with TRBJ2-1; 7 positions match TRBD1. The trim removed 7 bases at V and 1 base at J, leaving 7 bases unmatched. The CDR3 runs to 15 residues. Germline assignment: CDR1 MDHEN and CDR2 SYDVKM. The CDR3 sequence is CASTRPGQSYNEQFF. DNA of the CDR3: TGTGCCAGCACTCGCCCGGGACAGTCCTACAATGAGCAGTTCTTC.